The 10 T cell receptor beta chains reported below all come from one sample, sequenced in a study of identical twins. Each CDR3 protein gets one entry after TCRdb re-called the 5' RACE reads with MiXCR. The data contain around 500,000 distinct CDR3 sequences, approximately 15% of them singletons. These data were also reused for a study on yellow fever vaccine responses in identical twins.

Sequenced input: CD4+ T cells sorted from blood. These receptors came from a woman under 30 in good health.

The J gene is TRBJ2-3, the V gene TRBV3-1, with 8 bases aligning to TRBD2. The V segment lost 2 bases and the J segment 2 bases; nucleotides outside the gene matches: 6. This CDR3 is 16 amino acids long. Germline V gene data show CDR1 as LGHDT and CDR2 as YNNKEL (reference sequence). CDR3 protein: CASSQQAGALTDTQYF. In nucleotides, the CDR3 is TGTGCCAGCAGCCAACAAGCGGGAGCGCTCACAGATACGCAGTATTTT.

This clonotype was recorded a few times. V and J are TRBV4-2 and TRBJ1-4; D gene unclear. This CDR3 contains 12 residues. The V gene's germline CDR1 is LGHNA and CDR2 YNFKEQ. The V gene lost 5 bases and the J gene lost 7 bases, with 8 bases spanning the gap. The CDR3 sequence: CASSGESEKLFF. As DNA, the CDR3 is TGTGCCAGCAGCGGGGAGAGTGAAAAACTGTTTTTT.

The chain combines TRBV27 with TRBJ1-1; D is undetermined. Germline V gene sequence: CDR1 MNHEY, CDR2 SMNVEV (reference sequence). The CDR3 runs 14 residues. V lost 2 bases to trimming and J lost 5 bases, with 12 bases between them. For the CDR3, the DNA is TGTGCCAGCAGTTTAGATGGCATGAGGACTGAAGCTTTCTTT. Protein: CASSLDGMRTEAFF.

The rearrangement links TRBV5-6 to TRBJ1-2; no reliable D call. V gave up 0 bases and J gave up 7 bases, with 13 bases separating them. Looked up from germline, CDR1 is SGHDT and CDR2 is YYEEEE. The CDR3 consists of 14 residues. The DNA of the CDR3 is TGTGCCAGCAGCTTGGGCCTGAAGGCCGGTGGCTACACCTTC. Its translation: CASSLGLKAGGYTF.

This clonotype came up a few times. V and J are TRBV7-8 and TRBJ2-3, with 8 bases that match TRBD1. Trimming cost V 5 bases and J 3 bases; bases outside gene matches: 13. CDR3 size: 17 residues. Germline assignment: CDR1 SGHVS and CDR2 FQNEAQ. This CDR3 reads CASSVRGITGGTDTQYF. DNA for the CDR3: TGTGCCAGCAGCGTTAGGGGAATCACAGGGGGAACAGATACGCAGTATTTT.

This clonotype has just a few counts. The chain couples TRBV14 to TRBJ1-4, with D unclear. The CDR3 extends over 11 amino acids. The germline V gene has CDR1 SGHDN and CDR2 FVKESK. V was pared by 3 bases and J by 8 bases, with 4 bases between. DNA for the CDR3: TGTGCCAGCAGCCATGCAGAAAAACTGTTTTTT. Protein product: CASSHAEKLFF.

In its sample, this clonotype was seen many times. V usage is TRBV4-1 and J usage is TRBJ2-7; D ambiguous. This CDR3 comprises 16 residues. Trimming removed 4 bases from V and 0 bases from J, with 16 bases in between. Germline V gene data show CDR1 as MGHRA and CDR2 as YSYEKL. CDR3 amino acids: CASSRLLGPNSYEQYF. In nucleotides, the CDR3 is TGCGCCAGCAGCCGTTTACTCGGGCCGAACTCCTACGAGCAGTACTTC.

The chain carries TRBV12-3 or TRBV12-4 and TRBJ2-3; TRBD2 matches 16 bases. The CDR3 is 16 amino acids. V trimming: 6 bases; J trimming: 5 bases; junction bases outside the gene matches: 5. CDR3 in amino acids: CASRGLAGGSRDTQYF. The CDR3 DNA reads TGTGCCAGCAGGGGACTAGCGGGGGGGTCAAGAGATACGCAGTATTTT.

This clonotype came up many times. The chain recombines TRBV4-1 with TRBJ2-1; 10 bases are a match to TRBD2. V dropped 3 bases and J dropped 4; count of bases not matched to a gene: 21. This CDR3 has 21 amino acids. Germline CDR1 is MGHRA and CDR2 is YSYEKL. CDR3 DNA: TGCGCCAGCAGCCAGGACACTGGGACTAGCGCCAGAGGGGGGCGATACAATGAGCAGTTCTTC. Its protein is CASSQDTGTSARGGRYNEQFF.

In this sample, this clonotype turned up a few times. This sequence joins TRBV20-1 and TRBJ2-3, with D unclear. CDR1 and CDR2 from the germline V gene are DFQATT and SNEGSKA (reference sequence). This CDR3 region has 14 residues. With 0 bases removed from V and 5 bases from J, the gap between germline ends came to 12 bases. The CDR3 protein is CSARDGREVDTQYF. The DNA of the CDR3 is TGCAGTGCTAGAGATGGGCGAGAAGTAGATACGCAGTATTTT.